The rows below give T cell receptor beta chains drawn from one sample of a study of blood T cells in healthy people across ages. One entry per CDR3 protein results from TCRdb running MiXCR on the 5' RACE reads. The repertoire holds some 860,000 distinct CDR3 sequences, with 56% as singletons. Sequenced material: blood. The receptor source for this set is a man aged 40-50 years in good health. CDR3s include the opening cysteine and the closing phenylalanine or tryptophan. A D gene is named only where the DNA matches it firmly. Clone size is not always given. Where it is, it says once, few, many or a class for expanded clones.

>few|TRBV9|TRBJ2-3|NA
CASSARLGGTDTQYF
TGTGCCAGCAGCGCGAGGCTCGGGGGCACAGATACGCAGTATTTT
>few|TRBV5-4|TRBJ2-1|NA
CASSFTGYNEQFF
TGTGCCAGCAGCTTTACAGGGTACAATGAGCAGTTCTTC
>many|TRBV25-1|TRBJ2-1|NA
CASSEYREPWEQFF
TGTGCCAGCAGTGAATATCGGGAGCCTTGGGAGCAGTTCTTC
>NA|TRBV15|TRBJ1-1|NA
CATSWRRMNTEAFF
TGTGCCACCAGCTGGAGACGGATGAACACTGAAGCTTTCTTT
>NA|TRBV12-3/TRBV12-4|TRBJ1-1|NA
CASSRDMNTEAFF
TGTGCCAGCAGTCGAGACATGAACACTGAAGCTTTCTTT
>NA|TRBV29-1|TRBJ2-1|NA
CSARAGLRQFF
TGCAGCGCTCGGGCGGGTCTCAGGCAGTTCTTC
>few|TRBV12-3/TRBV12-4|TRBJ2-3|NA
CASSFEGPLARDTDTQYF
TGTGCCAGCAGTTTTGAAGGGCCCCTCGCCCGTGACACAGATACGCAGTATTTT
>NA|TRBV12-5|TRBJ2-5|NA
CASGLAPGYDVRETQYF
TGTGCTAGTGGTTTGGCCCCGGGGTACGACGTCCGGGAGACCCAGTACTTC
>NA|TRBV20-1|TRBJ2-7|NA
CSAKGNLRSYEQYF
TGCAGTGCTAAGGGGAACCTACGCTCCTACGAGCAGTACTTC
>many|TRBV6-5|TRBJ2-1|NA
CASSYSGFVEQFF
TGTGCCAGCAGTTACAGCGGGTTCGTTGAGCAGTTCTTC
>many|TRBV7-2|TRBJ2-5|NA
CASSLTRGSQETQYF
TGTGCCAGCAGCTTAACGAGGGGCAGTCAAGAGACCCAGTACTTC
>NA|TRBV28|TRBJ1-4|NA
CASSTGPEKLFF
TGTGCCAGCAGTACGGGACCCGAAAAACTGTTTTTT
>few|TRBV7-2|TRBJ2-7|TRBD2
CASSLASGRAYEQYF
TGTGCCAGCAGCTTAGCTAGCGGGAGGGCTTACGAGCAGTACTTC
>few|TRBV28|TRBJ2-7|NA
CASSLSPPQVHSSYEQYF
TGTGCCAGCAGTTTATCCCCTCCACAGGTTCACTCCTCCTACGAGCAGTACTTC
>NA|TRBV28|TRBJ2-7|TRBD1
CASSLQGQVMGAQYF
TGTGCCAGCAGTTTGCAGGGACAGGTCATGGGGGCCCAGTACTTC
>NA|TRBV6-6|TRBJ2-3|TRBD2
CASSGSGGPTDTQYF
TGTGCCAGCAGTGGTTCGGGAGGCCCCACAGATACGCAGTATTTT
>NA|TRBV11-2|TRBJ1-4|NA
CASSAYPRDGVKKLFF
TGTGCCAGTAGCGCATACCCCCGGGACGGTGTTAAGAAACTGTTTTTT
>NA|TRBV6-5|TRBJ1-2|NA
CASSYRGQIYGYTF
TGTGCCAGCAGTTACAGGGGCCAGATCTATGGCTACACCTTC
>few|TRBV7-2|TRBJ2-4|NA
CASSSSLAATQYF
TGTGCCAGCAGCTCGAGCCTGGCAGCTACCCAGTACTTC
>NA|TRBV3-1|TRBJ2-5|TRBD2
CASSQDQGGETQYF
TGTGCCAGCAGCCAAGACCAGGGAGGGGAGACCCAGTACTTC
>NA|TRBV20-1|TRBJ2-3|NA
CSAYVAGTDTQYF
TGCAGTGCTTACGTAGCGGGCACAGATACGCAGTATTTT
>NA|TRBV19|TRBJ1-2|NA
CASSYRANSYGYTF
TGTGCCAGTAGTTACAGGGCCAACAGCTATGGCTACACCTTC
>NA|TRBV29-1|TRBJ2-7|TRBD1
CSVTGTGVVDEQYF
TGCAGCGTCACCGGGACAGGGGTTGTCGACGAGCAGTACTTC
>NA|TRBV24-1|TRBJ2-5|TRBD1
CATSDQMSQGTETQYF
TGTGCCACCAGTGACCAGATGTCACAGGGGACAGAGACCCAGTACTTC
>NA|TRBV20-1|TRBJ2-5|NA
CSARVWETQYF
TGCAGTGCTAGAGTGTGGGAGACCCAGTACTTC
>NA|TRBV21-1|TRBJ1-4|NA
CASSKSDGNNEKLFF
TGTGCCAGCAGCAAATCTGACGGTAATAATGAAAAACTGTTTTTT
>once|TRBV5-1|TRBJ2-1|NA
CASSLSGSNNEQFF
TGCGCCAGCAGCTTGAGTGGAAGTAACAATGAGCAGTTCTTC
>NA|TRBV7-9|TRBJ2-7|TRBD1
CASSTDRVPYEQYF
TGTGCCAGCAGCACAGACAGGGTCCCCTACGAGCAGTACTTC
>NA|TRBV27|TRBJ1-2|NA
CASSLEREAGYTF
TGTGCCAGCAGTTTAGAAAGGGAGGCGGGCTACACCTTC
>NA|TRBV11-2|TRBJ2-1|TRBD1
CASSLHRTGGNEQFF
TGTGCCAGCAGCCTCCATCGGACAGGGGGCAATGAGCAGTTCTTC